The 9 T cell receptor beta chains given below trace back to one sample, sequenced in a study of T cell repertoires in cytomegalovirus infection. Their recognized antigens are unknown. TCRdb passed the reads through MiXCR, listing each CDR3 protein once. Of some 800,000 distinct CDR3 sequences listed, under 35% are singletons. The sample was cultured CD8+ T cells from PBMCs, taken from culture after CMV antigen stimulation. The origin of the receptors is a human donor in good health (CMV status not recorded). Some clones in this sample may be carry-over from other donors' samples.

The gene calls are TRBV27 and TRBJ1-2; D is unresolved. The V and J ends lost 3 bases and 4 bases respectively, with 12 bases between them. The CDR3 consists of 14 residues. Germline assignment: CDR1 MNHEY and CDR2 SMNVEV (reference sequence). CDR3 in amino acids: CASSLAGSSYGYTF. Written as DNA, the CDR3 is TGTGCCAGCAGTTTGGCGGGCTCCAGCTATGGCTACACCTTC.

This chain joins TRBV5-6 and TRBJ2-1; TRBD1 aligns across 7 bases. J was trimmed by 9 bases and V by 4 bases; bases with no gene match: 19. Germline values: CDR1 SGHDT, CDR2 YYEEEE. There are 17 residues in the CDR3. The CDR3 nucleotides are TGTGCCAGCAGCGACAAACGGTCGCAGGGGGATTCTGGTGAGCAGTTCTTC. It is translated as CASSDKRSQGDSGEQFF. Supplemented by reference TRBV5-6 and TRBJ2-1, the full variable domain reads DAGVTQSPTHLIKTRGQQVTLRCSPKSGHDTVSWYQQALGQGPQFIFQYYEEEERQRGNFPDRFSGHQFPNYSSELNVNALLLGDSALYLCASSDKRSQGDSGEQFFGPGTRLTVL.

In this sample, this clonotype turned up a few times. The chain has TRBV7-6 and TRBJ1-1; D call uncertain. CDR3 length: 17 residues. CDR1 is SGHVS and CDR2 is FNYEAQ in the germline V gene. V lost 4 bases and J 3 bases, leaving 21 bases between the germline ends. CDR3 bases: TGTGCCAGCAGCTCGAACCTGGGCCCACACTTGGACACTGAAGCTTTCTTT. Its translation: CASSSNLGPHLDTEAFF.

This clonotype has a count of ten or more. This chain connects TRBV5-1 to TRBJ2-5; no firm D call. This CDR3 region has 13 residues. The germline gives CDR1 SGHRS, CDR2 YFSETQ. V was clipped by 0 bases and J by 2 bases, with 5 bases between them. This chain's CDR3 is CASSLAQQETQYF. DNA of the CDR3: TGCGCCAGCAGCTTGGCCCAGCAAGAGACCCAGTACTTC.

The sample holds a few counts of this clonotype. This CDR3 reads CASSEQRSTDTQYF. CDR3 nucleotides: TGTGCCAGCAGTGAGCAGCGTTCCACAGATACGCAGTATTTT. The gene calls are TRBV6-1 and TRBJ2-3; D gene uncertain. The CDR3 loop spans 14 amino acids. The V gene's germline CDR1 is MNHNS and CDR2 SASEGT. Trimming removed 3 bases at V and 2 bases at J, with 9 bases between.

This rearrangement joins TRBV19 to TRBJ2-7, with 11 bases that match TRBD1. V lost 5 bases, J lost 8 bases, and 11 bases stayed unmatched. The CDR3 runs to 15 residues. CDR1 is LNHDA, CDR2 SQIVND, per germline (reference sequence). The CDR3 nucleotides read TGTGCCAGTAGTGACCGGACAGGGGGCTTTGGGAAGCAGTACTTC. Protein product: CASSDRTGGFGKQYF.

In this sample, this clonotype turned up once. A much larger clone differs from this one at a single base, so this may be a read error. The chain combines TRBV6-2 or TRBV6-3 with TRBJ2-1; D might be TRBD1 or TRBD2, each matching 5 bases. This CDR3 spans 16 amino acids. CDR1 and CDR2 (germline): MNHEY, SVGEGT. The CDR3 loop is CASSTPGPVFYNKQFF. The CDR3 DNA reads TGTGCCAGCAGTACCCCGGGGCCAGTATTCTACAATAAGCAGTTCTTC.

This clonotype was seen many times. The chain has TRBV7-2 and TRBJ2-7; D unclear. Germline V gene data show CDR1 as SGHTA and CDR2 as FQGNSA. The CDR3 is 11 amino acids. V was clipped by 4 bases and J by 3 bases, with 4 bases between them. CDR3 nucleotide sequence: TGTGCCAGCAGCTATGACTACGAGCAGTACTTC. The encoded protein is CASSYDYEQYF.

The chain recombines TRBV7-8 with TRBJ2-7; TRBD1 aligns across 10 bases. The CDR3 totals 14 residues. Germline V gene sequence: CDR1 SGHVS, CDR2 FQNEAQ. J was trimmed by 4 bases and V by 6 bases; bases with no gene match: 6. CDR3 residues: CASRFDRGRYEQYF. The CDR3 nucleotides read TGTGCCAGCAGATTCGACAGGGGGCGTTACGAGCAGTACTTC.